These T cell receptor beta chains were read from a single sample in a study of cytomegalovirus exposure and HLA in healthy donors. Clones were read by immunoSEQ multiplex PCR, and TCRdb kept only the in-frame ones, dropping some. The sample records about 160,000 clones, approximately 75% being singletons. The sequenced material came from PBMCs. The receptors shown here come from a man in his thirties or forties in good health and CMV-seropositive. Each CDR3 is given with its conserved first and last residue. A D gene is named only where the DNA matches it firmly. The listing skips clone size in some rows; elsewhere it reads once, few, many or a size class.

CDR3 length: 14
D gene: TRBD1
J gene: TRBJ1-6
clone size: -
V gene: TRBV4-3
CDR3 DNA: TGCGCCAGCAGAGAACAGGGGTGGCATTCACCCCTCCACTTT
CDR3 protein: CASREQGWHSPLHF

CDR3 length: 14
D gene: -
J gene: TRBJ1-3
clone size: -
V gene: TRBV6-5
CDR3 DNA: TGTGCCAGCAGAGCGGGGGCGAAGGGAAACACCATATATTTT
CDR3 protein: CASRAGAKGNTIYF

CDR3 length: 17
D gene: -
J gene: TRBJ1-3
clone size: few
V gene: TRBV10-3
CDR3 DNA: TGTGCCATCAGAGATCTGAGGGTCGCAAACTCTGGAAACACCATATATTTT
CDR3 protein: CAIRDLRVANSGNTIYF

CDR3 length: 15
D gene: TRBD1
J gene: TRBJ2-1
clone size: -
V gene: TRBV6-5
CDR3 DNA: TGTGCCAGCAGTTCAAGTGGACAGGTCCACAATGAGCAGTTCTTC
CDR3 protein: CASSSSGQVHNEQFF

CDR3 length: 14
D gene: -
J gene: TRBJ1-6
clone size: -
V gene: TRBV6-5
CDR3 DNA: TGTGCCAGCAGAAGAGGGGGTGGCAATTCACCCCTCCACTTT
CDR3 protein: CASRRGGGNSPLHF

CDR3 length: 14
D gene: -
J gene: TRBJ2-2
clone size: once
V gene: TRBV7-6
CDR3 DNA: TGTGCCAGCAGCTTATCGGACTACACCGGGGAGCTGTTTTTT
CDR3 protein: CASSLSDYTGELFF

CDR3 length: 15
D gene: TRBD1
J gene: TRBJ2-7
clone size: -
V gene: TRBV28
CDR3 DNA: TGTGCCAGCAGTCCTCCGGGACAGGGAGGCTACGAGCAGTACTTC
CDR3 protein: CASSPPGQGGYEQYF

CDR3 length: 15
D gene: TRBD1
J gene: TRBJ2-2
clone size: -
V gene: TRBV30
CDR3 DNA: TGTGCCTGGAAAATCCGGGACAGGGGGACCGGGGAGCTGTTTTTT
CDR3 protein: CAWKIRDRGTGELFF

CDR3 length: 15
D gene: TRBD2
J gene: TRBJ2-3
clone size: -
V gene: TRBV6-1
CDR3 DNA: TGTGCCAGCAGTCGACTAGCGGGGGGAGTAGATACGCAGTATTTT
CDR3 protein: CASSRLAGGVDTQYF

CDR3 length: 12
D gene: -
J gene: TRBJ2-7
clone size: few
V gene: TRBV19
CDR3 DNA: TGTGCCAGTAGTCCGTCCTCCTACGAGCAGTACTTC
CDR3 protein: CASSPSSYEQYF

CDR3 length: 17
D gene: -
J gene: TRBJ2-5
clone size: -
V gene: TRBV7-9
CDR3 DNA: TGTGCCAGCAGATCCCCGACCCGGGGAAGGGTTCGAGAGACCCAGTACTTC
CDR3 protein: CASRSPTRGRVRETQYF

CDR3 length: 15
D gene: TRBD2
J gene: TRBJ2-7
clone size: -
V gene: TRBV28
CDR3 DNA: TGTGCCAGCAGTCCGACTAGCGGGGGGGCTTACGAGCAGTACTTC
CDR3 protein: CASSPTSGGAYEQYF

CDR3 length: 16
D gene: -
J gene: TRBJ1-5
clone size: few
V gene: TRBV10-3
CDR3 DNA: TGTGCCATCAGTGAGATTATGGGGGGGAGCAATCAGCCCCAGCATTTT
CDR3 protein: CAISEIMGGSNQPQHF

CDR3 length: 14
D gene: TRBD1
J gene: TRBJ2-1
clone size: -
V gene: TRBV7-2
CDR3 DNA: TGTGCCAGCAGCTTTAACAGGGGAGACAATGAGCAGTTCTTC
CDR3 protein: CASSFNRGDNEQFF

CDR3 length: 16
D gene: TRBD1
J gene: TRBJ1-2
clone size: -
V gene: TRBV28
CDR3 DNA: TGTGCCAGCAGTTTAGGTTCCCAGGGGGCACACTATGGCTACACCTTC
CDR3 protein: CASSLGSQGAHYGYTF

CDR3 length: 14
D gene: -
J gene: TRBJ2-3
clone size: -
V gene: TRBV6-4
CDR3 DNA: TGTGCCAGCAGTGAGCTTTTCGCGGCAGATACGCAGTATTTT
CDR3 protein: CASSELFAADTQYF

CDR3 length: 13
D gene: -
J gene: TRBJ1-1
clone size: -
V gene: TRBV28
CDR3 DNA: TGTGCCAGCAGTCTGCGGAGGGACACTGAAGCTTTCTTT
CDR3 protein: CASSLRRDTEAFF

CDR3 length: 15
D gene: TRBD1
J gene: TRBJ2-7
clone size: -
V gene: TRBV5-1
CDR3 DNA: TGCGCCAGCAGCATAACAGGGGAGTTTTATTACGAGCAGTACTTC
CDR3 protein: CASSITGEFYYEQYF

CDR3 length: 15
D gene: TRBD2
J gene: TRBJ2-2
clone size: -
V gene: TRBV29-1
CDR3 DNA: TGCAGCGCCGTCGGTCGGGGGGCGAACACCGGGGAGCTGTTTTTT
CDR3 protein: CSAVGRGANTGELFF

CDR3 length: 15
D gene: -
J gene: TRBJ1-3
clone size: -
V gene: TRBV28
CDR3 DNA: TGTGCCAGCAGGACCCTCGGGAACACTGGAAACACCATATATTTT
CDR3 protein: CASRTLGNTGNTIYF

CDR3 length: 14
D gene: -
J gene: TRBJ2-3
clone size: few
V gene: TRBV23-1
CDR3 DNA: TGCGCCAGCAGTCGAGGCTCGGGCACAGATACGCAGTATTTT
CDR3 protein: CASSRGSGTDTQYF

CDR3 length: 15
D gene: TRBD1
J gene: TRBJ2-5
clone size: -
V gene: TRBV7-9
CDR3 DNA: TGTGCCAGCAGCTCCAGACGGACAGGGATTGAGACCCAGTACTTC
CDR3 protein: CASSSRRTGIETQYF

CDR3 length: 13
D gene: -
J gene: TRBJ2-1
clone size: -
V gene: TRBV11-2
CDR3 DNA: TGTGCCAGCAGCTTAGGTGTAGACAATGAGCAGTTCTTC
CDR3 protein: CASSLGVDNEQFF

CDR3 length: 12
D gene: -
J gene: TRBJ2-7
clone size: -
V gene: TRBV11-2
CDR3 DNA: TGTGCCAGCAGCTTAGGCGCCTACGAGCAGTACTTC
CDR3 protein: CASSLGAYEQYF

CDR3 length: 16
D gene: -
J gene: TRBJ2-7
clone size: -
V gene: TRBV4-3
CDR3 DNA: TGCGCCAGCAGCCAAGATGGACAGAAAATCTCCTACGAGCAGTACTTC
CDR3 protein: CASSQDGQKISYEQYF

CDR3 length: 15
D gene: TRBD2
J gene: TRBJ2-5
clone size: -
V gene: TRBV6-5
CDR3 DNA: TGTGCCAGCAGTTCCCCAATGCGGGAGGGAGAGACCCAGTACTTC
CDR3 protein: CASSSPMREGETQYF